The 25 T cell receptor beta chains below all came from one sample that was sequenced in a study of human T cells and chemical hapten exposure. MiXCR, applied by TCRdb to the RACE reads, yields one record per CDR3 protein. The sample includes some 84,000 distinct CDR3 sequences, around 8.8% of them seen just once. As for time point: pre-sensitization, week 0. Treatment reported: therapeutic diphenylcyclopropenone sensitization with weekly scalp DPC. Material: whole blood, obtained in connection with sensitization to the hapten diphenylcyclopropenone (DPC). The receptors derive from a man aged 35 to 55 with alopecia areata. Some clones in this sample may be carry-over from other donors' samples.

This clonotype was recorded many times. The V call is TRBV6-5, the J call TRBJ1-1; 8 bases match TRBD1. Germline CDR1 reads MNHEY; CDR2 reads SVGAGI. Trimming removed 4 bases from V and 7 bases from J; junction bases left unmatched: 8. The CDR3 is 14 residues long. DNA of the CDR3: TGTGCCAGCAGTTTATCACAGGGGGGAAATGAAGCTTTCTTT. This codes for CASSLSQGGNEAFF.

This clonotype was detected ten times or more. J is TRBJ2-3 and V is TRBV12-3 or TRBV12-4; TRBD2 aligns across 7 bases. This CDR3 is built from 15 residues. After removal of 5 bases from V and 2 bases from J, the junction contained 7 bases not matched to a gene. CDR3 region: CASSLQAGLTDTQYF. The CDR3 region has the DNA TGTGCCAGCAGTCTACAAGCGGGGCTCACAGATACGCAGTATTTT.

This rearrangement joins TRBV18 to TRBJ1-5; D is possibly TRBD1 (6 bases). Germline V lookup: CDR1 KGHSH, CDR2 LQKENI. There are 13 residues in the CDR3. Trimming shortened V by 7 bases and J by 0 bases, and 7 bases separated the two germline ends. The CDR3 is CASLQGSNQPQHF. For the CDR3, the DNA is TGTGCCAGCTTACAGGGTAGCAATCAGCCCCAGCATTTT.

The chain is built from TRBV6-2 or TRBV6-3 and TRBJ2-3; D is unresolved. Deletions cut 6 bases from V and 1 base from J, with 8 bases between. The CDR3 is 13 residues long. Per germline, CDR1 MNHEY and CDR2 SVGEGT. The CDR3 nucleotides read TGTGCCAGCAGCCCCATCGGCACAGATACGCAGTATTTT. It is translated as CASSPIGTDTQYF.

This clonotype was found a few times. Because it lacks the conserved phenylalanine or tryptophan at the end, this CDR3 is likely a read error. The J gene is TRBJ1-6, the V gene TRBV6-6; D unresolved. Trimming shortened V by 7 bases and J by 2 bases, and 9 bases separated the two germline ends. CDR3 length equals 14 residues. Per germline, CDR1 MNHNY and CDR2 SVGAGI (reference sequence). This CDR3 reads CASNSGTYNSPLHL. In DNA form, the CDR3 reads TGTGCCAGCAATTCCGGGACCTATAATTCACCCCTCCACCTT.

This clonotype occurred many times. The genes are TRBV29-1 and TRBJ1-1, with 10 bases matching TRBD1. With 6 bases clipped from V and 0 bases from J, the junction kept 4 bases outside the gene matches. The CDR3 is made up of 14 amino acids. Germline loops: CDR1 SQVTM, CDR2 ANQGSEA. CDR3 amino acids: CSVDGTGVNTEAFF. CDR3 sequence (DNA): TGCAGCGTGGATGGGACAGGGGTGAACACTGAAGCTTTCTTT.

This clonotype has a handful of counts. This chain's CDR3 is CSARGEADSQPQHF. CDR3 in DNA: TGCAGTGCTAGAGGGGAGGCAGATAGTCAGCCCCAGCATTTT. The chain combines TRBV20-1 with TRBJ1-5; no reliable D call. The CDR3 runs to 14 residues. V was shortened by 1 base and J by 6 bases, with 13 bases between the two germline ends. CDR1 is DFQATT and CDR2 is SNEGSKA in the germline V gene (reference sequence).

This chain links TRBV19 with TRBJ2-6; the match to TRBD1 covers 8 bases. In germline, CDR1 is LNHDA, CDR2 SQIVND (reference sequence). J gave up 4 bases and V 10 bases, and 9 bases lay outside the gene matches. The CDR3 consists of 15 residues. For the CDR3, the DNA is TGTGCCACTCGAGCAGGGGGCGCCGGGGCCAACGTCCTGACTTTC. Amino acid sequence: CATRAGGAGANVLTF.

This clonotype was recorded many times. The genes are TRBV14 and TRBJ1-2; D unclear. V lost 3 bases, J lost 3 bases, and 5 bases lay in between. This CDR3 has 12 amino acids. Germline assignment: CDR1 SGHDN and CDR2 FVKESK. CDR3 loop: CASSHDDYGYTF. CDR3 in DNA: TGTGCCAGCAGCCATGACGACTATGGCTACACCTTC.

This clonotype is labeled medium-sized. V gene TRBV5-6 combines with J gene TRBJ2-3; D is possibly TRBD2 (6 bases). Per germline, CDR1 SGHDT and CDR2 YYEEEE. The CDR3 consists of 15 residues. V was trimmed by 4 bases and J by 1 base, leaving 13 bases between them. The CDR3: CASSEGGRGTDTQYF. The DNA for the CDR3 is TGTGCCAGCAGCGAGGGAGGCAGGGGCACAGATACGCAGTATTTT.

The V and J genes are TRBV29-1 and TRBJ2-1, with 9 bases identical to TRBD2. V was pared by 6 bases and J by 6 bases, with 6 bases of the junction left unmatched. The CDR3 is 13 residues long. Germline-derived CDR1 and CDR2 are SQVTM and ANQGSEA. In nucleotides, the CDR3 is TGCAGCGTCATTAGCGGGAGACCCAATGAGCAGTTCTTC. Translating it yields CSVISGRPNEQFF.

This clonotype was counted only a few times. The chain links TRBV4-3 to TRBJ2-3; 10 bases align to TRBD2. Unmatched junction bases numbered 7, after V lost 0 bases and J lost 4 bases. The germline CDR1 and CDR2 sequences are LGHNA and YSLEER. The CDR3 has 17 residues. Written as DNA, the CDR3 is TGCGCCAGCAGCCAAGACTGGGGCGGGACTAGCGCAGATACGCAGTATTTT. Translated: CASSQDWGGTSADTQYF.

This clonotype was detected ten times or more. The V gene is TRBV27, the J gene TRBJ2-3, with 7 bases that match TRBD2. The CDR3 sequence is 12 residues long. With V trimmed by 5 bases and J by 8 bases, 4 bases remained unmatched. Germline V gene data show CDR1 as MNHEY and CDR2 as SMNVEV (reference sequence). In DNA form, the CDR3 reads TGTGCCAGCAGTACTCAGCGGGGTACGCAGTATTTT. It codes for CASSTQRGTQYF.

The sample holds a few counts of this clonotype. The J gene is TRBJ1-4, the V gene TRBV7-2, with TRBD1 as a possible D gene (5 bases). This CDR3 is 15 amino acids long. Germline V lookup: CDR1 SGHTA, CDR2 FQGNSA. Trimming shortened V by 5 bases and J by 5 bases, and 15 bases separated the two germline ends. The CDR3 reads CASSGIGTVNEKLFF. CDR3 nucleotide sequence: TGTGCCAGCAGCGGAATCGGGACGGTGAATGAAAAACTGTTTTTT.

DNA of the CDR3: TGTGCCTGGAGTGACCTCTCCTACGAGCAGTACTTC. This encodes CAWSDLSYEQYF. V and J are TRBV30 and TRBJ2-7; D is undetermined. Germline values: CDR1 GTSNPN, CDR2 SVGIG (reference sequence). The CDR3 runs 12 residues. V lost 1 base and J 0 bases, leaving 4 bases between the germline ends.

This clonotype was picked up many times. The chain uses TRBV24-1 and TRBJ1-5; tentatively, D is TRBD1 (6 bases). Germline values: CDR1 KGHDR, CDR2 SFDVKD. Trimming removed 0 bases at V and 10 bases at J, with 9 bases between. The CDR3 is made up of 13 amino acids. The chain's CDR3 is CATSDLPGDPQHF. CDR3 sequence (DNA): TGTGCCACCAGTGATTTGCCAGGGGACCCCCAGCATTTT.

This clonotype was seen ten or more times. The rearrangement joins TRBV3-1 to TRBJ1-1; D uncertain. Germline CDR1 and CDR2: LGHDT and YNNKEL (reference sequence). The CDR3 sequence is 14 residues long. The V gene lost 1 base and the J gene lost 0 bases, with 6 bases spanning the gap. The CDR3 DNA is TGTGCCAGCAGCCAAGGGCGGATGAACACTGAAGCTTTCTTT. Translation: CASSQGRMNTEAFF.

This clonotype was counted many times. CDR3 residues: CASSLTNPGGEDQPQHF. CDR3 DNA sequence: TGTGCCAGCAGCTTGACGAACCCAGGGGGCGAGGATCAGCCCCAGCATTTT. The chain combines TRBV5-5 with TRBJ1-5; 8 bases are a match to TRBD1. Trimming at V came to 1 base and at J to 5 bases, leaving 11 bases not matched to a gene. Germline lookup yields CDR1 SGHKS and CDR2 YYEKEE (reference sequence). This CDR3 spans 17 amino acids. Looking up the rest from reference TRBV5-5 and TRBJ1-5 gives the full variable domain: DAGVTQSPTHLIKTRGQQVTLRCSPISGHKSVSWYQQVLGQGPQFIFQYYEKEERGRGNFPDRFSARQFPNYSSELNVNALLLGDSALYLCASSLTNPGGEDQPQHFGDGTRLSIL.

The rearrangement links TRBV5-4 to TRBJ2-1; D possibly corresponds to TRBD1 (6 bases). Trimming left V 4 bases short and J 5 bases short, with 13 bases between. CDR3 length: 14 residues. Germline values: CDR1 SGHNT, CDR2 YYREEE (reference sequence). The CDR3 reads CASSPKGGDNEQFF. As DNA, the CDR3 is TGTGCCAGCAGCCCAAAAGGGGGTGACAATGAGCAGTTCTTC.

This clonotype was seen only a few times. The rearrangement joins TRBV7-2 to TRBJ2-2; D is unresolved. Germline loops: CDR1 SGHTA, CDR2 FQGNSA. V was trimmed by 1 base and J by 9 bases, leaving 6 bases between them. The length of the CDR3 is 12 residues. In nucleotides, the CDR3 is TGTGCCAGCAGCTTAGAGACTCGGGAGCTGTTTTTT. This translates into CASSLETRELFF.

This clonotype was seen many times. One end of the junction fails to match germline, which may point to a read error. The chain links TRBV28 to TRBJ2-7; the match to TRBD2 covers 10 bases. This CDR3 region has 12 residues. The germline CDR1 and CDR2 sequences are MDHEN and SYDVKM. CDR3 sequence reads: CASTSSGSASHF. CDR3 nucleotide sequence: TGTGCCAGCACTTCTAGCGGGAGTGCCTCGCACTTC.

V and J are TRBV5-1 and TRBJ2-7, with TRBD2 identical over 13 bases. This CDR3 is 14 amino acids long. In germline, CDR1 is SGHRS, CDR2 YFSETQ. With V trimmed by 3 bases and J by 5 bases, 2 bases remained unmatched. The CDR3 is CASSYGTSGNEQYF. The CDR3 coding sequence is TGCGCCAGCAGCTACGGGACTAGCGGGAACGAGCAGTACTTC.

This clonotype was seen more than once but under ten times. The rearrangement joins TRBV7-2 to TRBJ2-2; 12 bases map to TRBD2. The V gene's germline CDR1 is SGHTA and CDR2 FQGNSA. The CDR3 contains 19 residues. The trim removed 1 base at V and 2 bases at J, leaving 8 bases unmatched. The CDR3 sequence: CASSLVVTSGRTNTGELFF. As DNA, the CDR3 is TGTGCCAGCAGCTTAGTGGTGACTAGCGGGAGAACCAACACCGGGGAGCTGTTTTTT.

A word on this clonotype: A much larger clone lies a single base off, so this may be a read error. The gene calls are TRBV29-1 and TRBJ1-2, with D perhaps matching TRBD1 (5 bases). Per the germline V gene, CDR1 is SQVTM and CDR2 is ANQGSEA. Trimming shortened V by 5 bases and J by 8 bases, and 18 bases separated the two germline ends. The CDR3 spans 13 residues. In nucleotides, the CDR3 is TGCAGCGTTCCCCGGGGGAGGGAGGGAGGCTACACCTTC. Amino acids: CSVPRGREGGYTF.

This clonotype was counted at least ten times. The chain joins TRBV3-2 to TRBJ2-5; the table's TRBD2 call for D was not verified on the DNA. TRBV3-2 is a pseudogene locus. This CDR3 is built from 15 residues. CDR3 residues: CASSQEGPPQETQYF. The CDR3 bases are TGTGCCAGCAGCCAGGAGGGACCTCCCCAAGAGACCCAGTACTTC.